This TCR beta chain was profiled in a study of STAT3 mutations in large granular lymphocyte leukemia. Whole-study findings and limits: In T-cell large granular lymphocyte leukemia, about half of patients showed multiple immunodominant subclonotypes. In about 35% of the 18 patients, new TCR clonotypes emerged after therapy. Variable sampling intervals and differing treatment regimens complicated linking therapy response to TCR clonal burden changes.

Only in-frame clones appear in the TCRdb table, and some are missing; sequencing was by immunoSEQ multiplex PCR. The repertoire has about 15,000 clones, 84% of them found once; the top ten carry 8.6%. This CDR3 is built from 16 residues. Germline-derived CDR1 and CDR2 are SGHRS and YFSETQ. Germline trimming cut 4 bases from V and 4 bases from J; bases unmatched to any gene: 7. Worth noting for this clone: Its target is not known.

The sequence was obtained from a man aged 50 to 59 with T-cell large granular lymphocyte leukemia. Some clones in this sample may be carry-over from other donors' samples. J is TRBJ2-3 and V is TRBV5-1, with 12 bases aligning to TRBD2. Sequenced: peripheral blood mononuclear cells. The DNA for the CDR3 is TGCGCCAGCAGCCCGAGGACTAGCGGGGTACCAGATACGCAGTATTTT. Translated, it gives CASSPRTSGVPDTQYF.